This T cell receptor (beta chain) derives from a study of cytomegalovirus exposure and HLA in healthy donors. General study points: Accurate predictions that matched the HLA-A and HLA-B alleles of most subjects were reportedly made from TCR beta sequences.

Note on this clone: What it binds is not known.

The study ran its PCR with 60 Vbeta and 13 Jbeta primers. Profiling relied on immunoSEQ multiplex PCR, and the TCRdb table lists in-frame clones only, not all of them. The table records about 160,000 clones, 78% of them present only once. Sequencing was performed on PBMCs. The TCR sequence derives from a woman in her thirties or forties in good health and CMV-seronegative.

DNA for the CDR3: TGTGCCAGCAGTGTGACAGGGGGCGTCACTGAAGCTTTCTTT. It translates to CASSVTGGVTEAFF. The chain is built from TRBV27 and TRBJ1-1; 10 bases map to TRBD1. The CDR3 is 14 residues long. Trimming took 5 bases from V and 4 from J; bases not matched to a gene: 4. Germline V gene data show CDR1 as MNHEY and CDR2 as SMNVEV (reference sequence).